This T cell receptor beta chain was captured by sequencing in a study of T cell responses to AZD1222 COVID-19 vaccine. Regarding the study as a whole: Nearly half of spike-specific TCRs reportedly target unmutated variant regions. Donors were chiefly white British, with a greater number of females, and clonal diversity was perhaps underestimated. CD4 TCRs associated with vaccination spanned spike, dominating at 160-218 and 743-854.

Concerning this clone: Antigen: not known.

The data were produced by immunoSEQ multiplex PCR, yet TCRdb's version contains in-frame clones alone and is incomplete. Of just over 20,000 clones in the sample, roughly 80% were seen once. Trimming removed 5 bases at V and 4 bases at J, with 21 bases between. The germline gives CDR1 LGHDT, CDR2 YNNKEL (reference sequence). The CDR3 has 17 residues. The source of this sequence is an adult in good health. The sequenced sample was peripheral blood, obtained on day 0 of AZD1222 vaccination. The chain recombines TRBV3-1 (or the pseudogene TRBV3-2) with TRBJ2-4; D is uncertain. CDR3 coding DNA: TGTGCCAGCAGCAGGTGGCGTCCTTTGCAAAGAAAAAACATTCAGTACTTC. It specifies CASSRWRPLQRKNIQYF.